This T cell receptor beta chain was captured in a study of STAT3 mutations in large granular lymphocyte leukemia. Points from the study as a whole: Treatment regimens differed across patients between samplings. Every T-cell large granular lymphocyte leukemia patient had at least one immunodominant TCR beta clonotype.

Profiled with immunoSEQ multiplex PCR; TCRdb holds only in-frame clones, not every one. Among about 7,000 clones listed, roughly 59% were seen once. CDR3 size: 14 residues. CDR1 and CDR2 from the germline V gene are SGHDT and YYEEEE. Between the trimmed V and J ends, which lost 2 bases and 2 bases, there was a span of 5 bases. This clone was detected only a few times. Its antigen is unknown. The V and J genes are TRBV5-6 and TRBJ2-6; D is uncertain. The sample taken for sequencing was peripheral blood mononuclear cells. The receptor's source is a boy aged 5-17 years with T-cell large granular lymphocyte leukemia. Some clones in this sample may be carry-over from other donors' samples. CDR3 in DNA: TGTGCCAGCAGCTTAGGTCCTGGGGCCAACGTCCTGACTTTC. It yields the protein CASSLGPGANVLTF.